This paragraph reports one TCR beta chain. The antigen remains undetermined. The data were obtained in a study of cytomegalovirus exposure and HLA in healthy donors. For the study at large: Unique TCR beta sequences numbering some 120 million came from roughly 180 million T cells in an earlier analysis. There were approximately 85 million unique TCRs (from HLA-typed donors) in an early data release.

Study-wide findings and caveats: Earlier findings revealed that most TCR beta V segments proved productive either about 87% or about 30% of the time. The authors later found TCR association rates varying by HLA locus, with DRB1 most and HLA-C fewest.

This CDR3 contains 14 residues. The germline CDR1 and CDR2 sequences are SNHLY and FYNNEI. V shed 4 bases and J 5 bases; nucleotides not matched to a gene: 6. Both 60 Vbeta primers and 13 Jbeta primers went into the PCR. Sequenced by immunoSEQ multiplex PCR; TCRdb stores in-frame clones only, minus some. Here the sample spans about 130,000 clones, about three quarters being singletons. Sequencing used PBMCs. The chain recombines TRBV2 with TRBJ2-5; 8 nucleotides line up with TRBD1. This receptor was obtained from a female donor in good health and CMV-seronegative. The CDR3 DNA follows: TGTGCCAGCAGTGCTATAGGACAGGGTGAGACCCAGTACTTC. Its protein product is CASSAIGQGETQYF.